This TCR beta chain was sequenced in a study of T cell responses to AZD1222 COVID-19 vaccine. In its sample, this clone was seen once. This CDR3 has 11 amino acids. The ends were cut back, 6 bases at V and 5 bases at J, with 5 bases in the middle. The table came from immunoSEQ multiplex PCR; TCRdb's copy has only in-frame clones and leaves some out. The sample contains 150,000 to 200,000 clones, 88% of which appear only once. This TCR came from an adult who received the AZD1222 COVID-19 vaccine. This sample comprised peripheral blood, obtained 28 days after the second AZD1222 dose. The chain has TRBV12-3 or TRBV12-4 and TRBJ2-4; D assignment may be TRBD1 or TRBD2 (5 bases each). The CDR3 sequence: CASRGENIQYF. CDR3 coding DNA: TGTGCCAGCAGGGGGGAAAACATTCAGTACTTC.